This T cell receptor (beta chain) is from a study of T cell changes during pregnancy in multiple sclerosis. This CDR3 spans 17 amino acids. CDR1 is LGHNA, CDR2 YNFKEQ, per germline. V shed 3 bases and J shed 1 base, with 18 bases lying between them. TCRdb's table, derived via immunoSEQ multiplex PCR, lists solely in-frame clones and lacks some. The table lists approximately 59,000 clones, approximately 89% of them singletons, with 1.1% to 1.5% in the top ten. This TCR was sampled from a female donor in good health, enrolled as a control in a pregnancy study. Here the sequenced sample was peripheral blood, taken in the third trimester of pregnancy. The chain joins TRBV4-2 to TRBJ2-5; weak D call: TRBD2 (5 bases). This CDR3 reads CASSQRVGRQVQETQYF. The CDR3 DNA reads as TGTGCCAGCAGCCAGCGGGTGGGCCGGCAGGTCCAAGAGACCCAGTACTTC.